What follows are 26 T cell receptor beta chains derived from one specimen sequenced in a study of cytomegalovirus exposure and HLA in healthy donors. The assay was immunoSEQ multiplex PCR, and TCRdb's table has in-frame clones only and misses some. Among under 200,000 clones listed, 75% to 95% were seen once. The sample consisted of PBMCs. The origin of the receptors is a woman younger than 30 in good health and CMV-seropositive.

This chain connects TRBV4-1 to TRBJ2-1; 11 bases fit TRBD1. Per germline, CDR1 MGHRA and CDR2 YSYEKL. Trimming cost V 1 base and J 2 bases; bases outside gene matches: 1. The CDR3 runs to 16 residues. The CDR3 DNA is TGCGCCAGCAGCCAAGTGGGACAGGGGGCCTACAATGAGCAGTTCTTC. This codes for CASSQVGQGAYNEQFF.

The chain uses TRBV5-1 and TRBJ2-1; 7 positions agree with TRBD2. Per germline, CDR1 SGHRS and CDR2 YFSETQ. This CDR3 region has 14 residues. After removal of 3 bases from V and 5 bases from J, the junction contained 5 bases not matched to a gene. CDR3 sequence (DNA): TGCGCCAGCAGCTACCTAGCGGACAACAATGAGCAGTTCTTC. This sequence encodes CASSYLADNNEQFF.

The chain is built from TRBV6-1 and TRBJ1-2; 7 bases are a match to TRBD1. CDR3 length: 8 amino acids. V was pared by 10 bases and J by 14 bases, with 4 bases of the junction left unmatched. Germline values: CDR1 MNHNS, CDR2 SASEGT. The CDR3 sequence: CATVQGTF. CDR3 DNA: TGTGCCACCGTACAGGGGACCTTC.

CDR3 coding DNA: TGTGCCAGCAGCCAAGGGGGCAGGGACAGGGGGCGCCACGAGCAGTACTTC. As protein: CASSQGGRDRGRHEQYF. The V gene is TRBV4-2, the J gene TRBJ2-7, with 12 bases lining up with TRBD1. The V gene end was trimmed by 1 base and the J gene end by 5 bases; junction bases not matched to a gene: 9. CDR3 length: 17 residues. Looked up from germline, CDR1 is LGHNA and CDR2 is YNFKEQ.

The chain employs TRBV19 and TRBJ2-3, with 8 bases aligning to TRBD1. The germline CDR1 and CDR2 sequences are LNHDA and SQIVND (reference sequence). The CDR3 has 16 residues. V lost 2 bases to trimming and J lost 3 bases; unmatched junction nucleotides: 7. The CDR3 DNA is TGTGCCAGTAGTATACAGGGGGCATGGTTGACAGATACGCAGTATTTT. This sequence encodes CASSIQGAWLTDTQYF.

The chain couples TRBV7-9 to TRBJ1-2, with a weak D call TRBD1 (6 bases). V was shortened by 4 bases and J by 3 bases, with 9 bases between the two germline ends. The CDR3 runs to 13 residues. CDR1 and CDR2 from the germline V gene are SEHNR and FQNEAQ (reference sequence). The CDR3 nucleotides read TGTGCCAGCAGCTCTCGGACAGACTATGGCTACACCTTC. It specifies CASSSRTDYGYTF.

The chain carries TRBV7-9 and TRBJ2-3, with 9 bases aligning to TRBD1. Trimming at V came to 5 bases and at J to 2 bases, leaving 5 bases not matched to a gene. The germline V gene encodes CDR1 SEHNR and CDR2 FQNEAQ (reference sequence). CDR3 length: 15 residues. The CDR3 loop reads CASSAQGASTDTQYF. CDR3 nucleotide sequence: TGTGCCAGCAGCGCACAGGGGGCCTCCACAGATACGCAGTATTTT.

The chain carries TRBV13 and TRBJ1-1, with D uncertain. The CDR3 length is 19 residues. Germline values: CDR1 PRHDT, CDR2 FYEKMQ (reference sequence). V lost 0 bases and J lost 1, with 21 bases in between. The CDR3 loop reads CASSLGRVWLQRQNTEAFF. The CDR3 coding sequence is TGTGCCAGCAGCTTAGGGCGGGTTTGGCTACAGAGACAGAACACTGAAGCTTTCTTT.

The V and J genes are TRBV7-2 and TRBJ2-1; possible D gene TRBD2, 5 bases. Trimming cost V 4 bases and J 8 bases, with 12 bases left between them. The length of the CDR3 is 13 residues. Per the germline V gene, CDR1 is SGHTA and CDR2 is FQGNSA. CDR3 bases: TGTGCCAGCAGCTCGTCTAGCATGTATGAGCAGTTCTTC. Its translation is CASSSSSMYEQFF.

The chain combines TRBV28 with TRBJ1-2, with 7 bases matching TRBD1. V dropped 7 bases and J dropped 6; count of bases not matched to a gene: 14. The CDR3 loop spans 15 amino acids. In germline, CDR1 is MDHEN, CDR2 SYDVKM. The DNA for the CDR3 is TGTGCCAGCACCAGAGGCGGGGACAGAGGGAATGGCTACACCTTC. It is translated as CASTRGGDRGNGYTF.

The chain uses TRBV5-5 and TRBJ1-2, with unresolved D. CDR3 size: 13 residues. The V and J ends lost 1 base and 2 bases respectively, with 6 bases between them. The germline gives CDR1 SGHKS, CDR2 YYEKEE (reference sequence). The CDR3 sequence: CASSLYQNYGYTF. The CDR3 DNA is TGTGCCAGCAGCTTGTACCAGAACTATGGCTACACCTTC.

This chain links TRBV30 with TRBJ1-4, with TRBD1 matching over 8 bases. There are 17 residues in the CDR3. Unmatched junction bases numbered 16, after V lost 3 bases and J lost 7 bases. The germline V gene has CDR1 GTSNPN and CDR2 SVGIG (reference sequence). For the CDR3, the DNA is TGTGCCTGGAGCTTCGTGCCCTCTTCAGGGGGCTTTGAAAAACTGTTTTTT. This sequence encodes CAWSFVPSSGGFEKLFF.

This chain joins TRBV7-8 and TRBJ1-4; the match to TRBD1 covers 9 bases. This CDR3 contains 15 residues. Germline CDR1 reads SGHVS; CDR2 reads FQNEAQ. Trimming removed 5 bases from V and 3 bases from J; junction bases left unmatched: 4. In DNA, the CDR3 is TGTGCCAGCAGCGACAACAGGGGGCCTAATGAAAAACTGTTTTTT. It codes for CASSDNRGPNEKLFF.

This clone was recorded once. The chain recombines TRBV9 with TRBJ2-1, with 14 bases lining up with TRBD2. The CDR3 extends over 21 amino acids. Looked up from germline, CDR1 is SGDLS and CDR2 is YYNGEE. The J segment lost 7 bases and the V segment lost 0 bases, leaving 18 bases of the junction unmatched. The CDR3 DNA is TGTGCCAGCAGCGTAGGAAGTGGGGGACTAGCGGGAGTCTTCAGTTATAATGAGCAGTTCTTC. Translation: CASSVGSGGLAGVFSYNEQFF.

V usage is TRBV6-1 and J usage is TRBJ2-7, with TRBD1 identical over 9 bases. The CDR3 length is 14 residues. Trimming cost V 6 bases and J 3 bases; bases outside gene matches: 6. Germline V gene lookup returns CDR1 MNHNS and CDR2 SASEGT. This chain's CDR3 is CASRTGTGIYEQYF. The CDR3 bases are TGTGCCAGCAGAACCGGGACAGGGATCTACGAGCAGTACTTC.

This clone was observed a single time. The chain uses TRBV28 and TRBJ2-3, with D tentatively TRBD1 (6 bases). Trimming shortened V by 2 bases and J by 2 bases, and 32 bases separated the two germline ends. Germline CDR1 MDHEN, CDR2 SYDVKM. There are 22 residues in the CDR3. CDR3 in DNA: TGTGCCAGCAGTTTACCCGAAATCGGCAGGGGTGGAAGGAGCCTTTCCACAGATACGCAGTATTTT. As protein: CASSLPEIGRGGRSLSTDTQYF.

This rearrangement joins TRBV6-5 to TRBJ1-2, with D possibly being TRBD1 (5 bases). The germline CDR1 and CDR2 sequences are MNHEY and SVGAGI. The V end lost 5 bases, the J end lost 8 bases, and 12 bases lay between the germline ends. CDR3 size: 12 residues. The CDR3 reads CASSRLRGGYTF. The CDR3 bases are TGTGCCAGCAGTCGCCTTAGGGGAGGCTACACCTTC.

The V call is TRBV5-8, the J call TRBJ1-6; TRBD1 might be the D (6 bases). Germline V gene sequence: CDR1 SGHTS, CDR2 YDEGEE. V was cut by 4 bases and J by 7 bases, with 18 bases left in between. The CDR3 extends over 16 amino acids. CDR3 DNA sequence: TGTGCCAGCAGCCCCCTACAGGGTAGGCGAAATTCACCCCTCCACTTT. Translation gives CASSPLQGRRNSPLHF.

V is TRBV5-4 and J is TRBJ2-1; the match to TRBD2 covers 9 bases. The CDR3 totals 16 residues. J was trimmed by 2 bases and V by 4 bases; bases with no gene match: 7. Germline V gene sequence: CDR1 SGHNT, CDR2 YYREEE (reference sequence). This CDR3 is CASSLSSGVTYNEQFF. Written as DNA, the CDR3 is TGTGCCAGCAGCCTATCTAGCGGGGTGACCTACAATGAGCAGTTCTTC.

The chain has TRBV7-9 and TRBJ1-5, with 7 bases lining up with TRBD1. The CDR3 has 14 amino acids. J was trimmed by 5 bases and V by 1 base; bases with no gene match: 2. CDR1 and CDR2 (germline): SEHNR, FQNEAQ (reference sequence). CDR3 coding DNA: TGTGCCAGCAGCTTAGGGGACAGCGATCAGCCCCAGCATTTT. It translates to CASSLGDSDQPQHF.

V is TRBV6-5 and J is TRBJ2-7; D uncertain. This CDR3 has 12 amino acids. Trimming stripped 5 bases from V and 6 bases from J, with 11 bases between. Germline assignment: CDR1 MNHEY and CDR2 SVGAGI. CDR3 DNA sequence: TGTGCCAGCAGTAAAGCCGGGTCCGAGCAGTACTTC. This encodes CASSKAGSEQYF.

This chain connects TRBV28 to TRBJ2-4; tentatively, D is TRBD2 (5 bases). CDR3 length: 12 amino acids. Germline assignment: CDR1 MDHEN and CDR2 SYDVKM. V lost 3 bases and J 8 bases, leaving 8 bases between the germline ends. CDR3 sequence: CASSFDGDIQYF. For the CDR3, the DNA is TGTGCCAGCAGTTTCGACGGGGACATTCAGTACTTC.

The genes are TRBV6-5 and TRBJ2-2; D may be TRBD1 (6 bases). The CDR3 runs to 15 residues. V lost 6 bases, J lost 0 bases, and 11 bases lay in between. Germline lookup yields CDR1 MNHEY and CDR2 SVGAGI. The CDR3 reads CASRRGQPNTGELFF. The CDR3 DNA reads TGTGCCAGCAGGCGCGGACAGCCGAACACCGGGGAGCTGTTTTTT.

The rearrangement uses TRBV7-9 and TRBJ1-3; D not certain. Trimming removed 8 bases at V and 1 base at J, with 9 bases between. Germline loops: CDR1 SEHNR, CDR2 FQNEAQ (reference sequence). CDR3 length: 13 residues. CDR3 DNA sequence: TGTGCCAGCGTCCCGGGGTCTGGAAACACCATATATTTT. Its translation is CASVPGSGNTIYF.

The chain carries TRBV13 and TRBJ2-3, with 9 bases aligning to TRBD2. V was clipped by 2 bases and J by 6 bases; unmatched bases: 18. The germline gives CDR1 PRHDT, CDR2 FYEKMQ (reference sequence). This CDR3 is 19 amino acids long. The CDR3 DNA is TGTGCCAGCAGCTTAAAATGGCGGGAGGGCCGAGGGTCGTCGGATACGCAGTATTTT. Protein sequence: CASSLKWREGRGSSDTQYF.

The sample holds one count of this clone. The chain links TRBV2 to TRBJ1-2; 7 bases align to TRBD1. In germline, CDR1 is SNHLY, CDR2 FYNNEI. The V gene end was trimmed by 3 bases and the J gene end by 8 bases; junction bases not matched to a gene: 12. This CDR3 is 15 amino acids long. The CDR3 sequence: CASSDRVGGAGGYTF. The CDR3 DNA sequence: TGTGCCAGCAGTGATCGCGTAGGGGGCGCGGGCGGCTACACCTTC.